This is a list of T cell receptor beta chains from one sample in a study of blood T cells in healthy people across ages. TCRdb reanalysed the 5' RACE reads using MiXCR and keeps one entry per CDR3 protein. This sample has about 640,000 distinct CDR3 sequences, with about 30% found just once. What was sequenced was blood. The receptors here all came from a woman aged 80 or older in good health. Both conserved end residues are part of each CDR3. A D gene is named only where the DNA matches it firmly. The listing skips clone size in some rows; elsewhere it reads once, few, many or a size class.

J gene | clone size | D gene | V gene | CDR3 DNA | CDR3 protein
TRBJ2-7 | many | TRBD1 | TRBV30 | TGTGCCTGGAGTGTACGTCTCCGGGACAGGGGCCACGAGCAGTACTTC | CAWSVRLRDRGHEQYF
TRBJ2-1 | many | TRBD2 | TRBV28 | TGTGCCAGCAGTTGGCGGGGGGCTTCCGGTGAGCAGTTCTTC | CASSWRGASGEQFF
TRBJ1-3 | . | . | TRBV20-1 | TGCAGTGTTACGACAGGAGCCTCTGGAAACACCATATATTTT | CSVTTGASGNTIYF
TRBJ2-7 | many | . | TRBV11-1 | TGTGCCAGCAGCTTACGCTCCCAGGGTTGGAGGGAGCAGTACTTC | CASSLRSQGWREQYF
TRBJ2-1 | many | . | TRBV7-2 | TGTGCCAGCAGCTTATCACCGGGGTCTAATGAGCAGTTCTTC | CASSLSPGSNEQFF
TRBJ2-1 | . | . | TRBV6-2/TRBV6-3 | TGTGCCAGCAGATGGGGACTGCTTGGCTCCTACGATGAGCAGTTCTTC | CASRWGLLGSYDEQFF
TRBJ1-6 | many | TRBD1 | TRBV7-8 | TGTGCCAGCAGCTTCCTGGGGGGACAGGTTAATTCACCCCTCCACTTT | CASSFLGGQVNSPLHF
TRBJ1-5 | many | TRBD1 | TRBV4-2 | TGTGCCAGCAGCCAGGGGGACAGTAGCAATCAGCCCCAGCATTTT | CASSQGDSSNQPQHF
TRBJ1-4 | many | . | TRBV20-1 | TGCAGTGCTCACGGAGATCTGGGAGAAAAACTGTTTTTT | CSAHGDLGEKLFF
TRBJ2-1 | many | TRBD2 | TRBV12-3/TRBV12-4 | TGTGCCAGCAGTGGGACTAGCTTCGATGAGCAGTTCTTC | CASSGTSFDEQFF
TRBJ1-4 | few | TRBD1 | TRBV7-2 | TGTGCCAGCAGCTCCGGGACAGGGATGGGCACTAATGAAAAACTGTTTTTT | CASSSGTGMGTNEKLFF
TRBJ1-1 | . | . | TRBV2 | TGTGCCAGCGTGCGGGGGGTAAACACTGAAGCTTTCTTT | CASVRGVNTEAFF
TRBJ2-7 | many | TRBD1 | TRBV6-2/TRBV6-3 | TGTGCCAGCAGTTCCTCGACAGGGCTGTCCTACGAGCAGTACTTC | CASSSSTGLSYEQYF
TRBJ1-1 | . | TRBD1 | TRBV20-1 | TGCAGTGCTAGACCTTGGACAGGGCGGAACACTGAAGCTTTCTTT | CSARPWTGRNTEAFF
TRBJ2-1 | many | . | TRBV10-3 | TGTGCCATCAGTGAGCGAAAGGGGGTACCGGCGGATGAGCAGTTCTTC | CAISERKGVPADEQFF
TRBJ1-4 | . | . | TRBV5-1 | TGCGCCAGCAGCTTGGACCCTAACGCTCCGAACGAAAAACTGTTTTTT | CASSLDPNAPNEKLFF
TRBJ2-7 | many | TRBD1 | TRBV7-9 | TGTGCCAGCAGCTGGGGACAGGGGGCGACCTACGAGCAGTACTTC | CASSWGQGATYEQYF
TRBJ1-2 | . | . | TRBV30 | TGTGCCTGGAGCAAGGGGGAACAGGGTAATGGCTACACCTTC | CAWSKGEQGNGYTF